This entry lists 32 T cell receptor beta chains sequenced from one sample in a study of tumor and adjacent non-tumor tissue in lung cancer. No cell sorting was done before RNA was extracted from the tissue. This non-tumor lung sample came from over 3 cm beyond the tumor edge. A modified ARM-PCR protocol with three rounds of nested PCR amplified TCRbeta. TCRdb recomputed calls from the multiplex PCR reads with MiXCR, one row per CDR3 protein. This sample has some 97,000 distinct CDR3 sequences; roughly two thirds occur once, and the top ten carry around 20%. The sequencing input was distant non-tumor lung tissue. These receptors were taken from a man younger than 40 with non-small cell lung cancer.

For this clonotype: Mismatch with germline at one junction end may stem from a read error. The V call is TRBV11-2, the J call TRBJ2-2; TRBD1 agrees at 10 bases. The CDR3 spans 16 residues. Germline V lookup: CDR1 SGHAT, CDR2 FQNNGV. CDR3 in amino acids: CASNAGTGEGTGELLF. As DNA, the CDR3 is TGTGCCAGCAACGCCGGGACAGGGGAAGGCACCGGGGAGCTGTTATTT.

Concerning this clonotype: A much more abundant neighbour one base away suggests this may be a read error. This rearrangement joins TRBV29-1 to TRBJ1-3; D not resolved. The V and J ends lost 4 bases and 2 bases respectively, with 12 bases between them. The CDR3 is 14 residues long. Germline CDR1 reads SQVTM; CDR2 reads ANQGSEA. CDR3 DNA sequence: TGCAGCGTTGTGGGGATTAGCACTGGAAACACCATATATTTT. Its translation: CSVVGISTGNTIYF.

Worth noting for this clonotype: A much larger clone is a single base away; this may be a read error. CDR3 bases: TGTGCCAGCAGCCATCTAGGACTAGCGGGGCCTTACGAGAAGTACTTC. Translating it yields CASSHLGLAGPYEKYF. The J gene is TRBJ2-7, the V gene TRBV6-2 or TRBV6-3, with 12 bases lining up with TRBD2. Germline V gives CDR1 MNHEY, CDR2 SVGEGT. The CDR3 spans 16 residues.

This sequence joins TRBV20-1 and TRBJ2-7, with D unclear. The CDR3 has 13 residues. The V and J ends lost 0 bases and 7 bases respectively, with 13 bases between them. Per germline, CDR1 DFQATT and CDR2 SNEGSKA (reference sequence). The chain's CDR3 is CSARDSTWLEQYF. The CDR3, as DNA: TGCAGTGCTAGAGATTCCACATGGTTGGAGCAGTACTTC.

This clonotype was picked up one time. The junction departs from the called germline gene at one end, perhaps through a read error. The genes are TRBV5-4 and TRBJ1-2; perhaps TRBD1 as D (6 bases). The CDR3 covers 14 residues. Germline V gene sequence: CDR1 SGHNT, CDR2 YYREEE (reference sequence). The CDR3 sequence is CARSLGVGGYGYSF. The CDR3 DNA sequence: TGTGCCCGCAGTCTGGGTGTGGGGGGCTATGGCTACTCCTTC.

The V gene is TRBV4-1, the J gene TRBJ1-1, with no clear D. CDR1 and CDR2 (germline): MGHRA, YSYEKL. V shed 2 bases and J shed 10 bases, with 14 bases lying between them. The CDR3 runs to 13 residues. CDR3 nucleotides: TGCGCCAGCAGCCAAAACGGTGTCGCTTTAGCTTTCTTT. Encoded protein: CASSQNGVALAFF.

With regard to this clonotype: One end of the junction does not line up with germline, which may come from a read error. This chain connects TRBV6-5 to TRBJ2-1, with D uncertain. The CDR3 extends over 15 amino acids. Germline CDR1 MNHEY, CDR2 SVGAGI. The CDR3 sequence is CTSSYDSNSYNKQFF. CDR3 sequence (DNA): TGTACCAGCAGTTATGACTCCAATTCCTACAATAAGCAGTTCTTC.

This clonotype is a singleton in its sample. The conserved phenylalanine or tryptophan is not found at the CDR3 terminus, so this likely reflects a read error. The chain joins TRBV29-1 to TRBJ2-7, with a tentative D call TRBD1 (6 bases). This CDR3 region has 14 residues. V dropped 4 bases and J dropped 1 base, with 14 bases sitting between them. CDR1 and CDR2 (germline): SQVTM, ANQGSEA. CDR3 residues: CSVGGSGDSYEQYL. In DNA form, the CDR3 reads TGCAGCGTTGGAGGGTCAGGGGATTCCTACGAGCAGTACTTA.

About this clonotype itself: A much larger clone is a single base away; this may be a read error. The J gene is TRBJ2-7, the V gene TRBV12-5, with D possibly being TRBD2 (5 bases). The CDR3 consists of 11 residues. CDR1 is LGHNT, CDR2 FRNRAP, per germline. The V and J ends lost 6 bases and 5 bases respectively, with 8 bases between them. The CDR3 nucleotides are TGTGCTAGTGGCCCGGAGGACGAGCAGTACTTC. Protein product: CASGPEDEQYF.

In regard to this clonotype: This may be a read error: a much more frequent sequence differs by one nucleotide. The rearrangement links TRBV5-6 to TRBJ1-5, with D maybe TRBD1 (6 bases). The CDR3 is 15 amino acids. Germline V lookup: CDR1 SGHDT, CDR2 YYEEEE. V dropped 2 bases and J dropped 3 bases, with 12 bases sitting between them. In DNA form, the CDR3 reads TGTGCCAGCAGCTTCAAAGCAGGGGTCAATCAGCCCCAGCATTTT. This gives the protein CASSFKAGVNQPQHF.

This clonotype showed up just once. The germline gene is not matched at one end of the junction; a read error may be the cause. The CDR3 DNA reads TGCCCCAGCAGCCAGGATCAGGGGAGCAATCAGCCCCATCATTTT. Translated, it gives CPSSQDQGSNQPHHF. The chain couples TRBV4-1 to TRBJ1-5; a weak D match, TRBD1 (6 bases). The CDR3 runs 15 residues. CDR1 is MGHRA, CDR2 YSYEKL, per germline.

As to this clonotype: A read error may explain this, as a much larger clone is one base away. The chain recombines TRBV12-3 or TRBV12-4 with TRBJ1-4; 10 bases are shared with TRBD1. The CDR3 totals 14 residues. CDR3 DNA: TGTGCCAGCAGTCCGGGACAGGGGAATGAAAAAATGTTTTTT. Protein product: CASSPGQGNEKMFF.

This clonotype appeared once. Here the CDR3 omits its conserved ending phenylalanine or tryptophan, so a read error is the likely source. The rearrangement links TRBV4-2 to TRBJ1-2; D remains ambiguous. Per the germline V gene, CDR1 is LGHNA and CDR2 is YNFKEQ. The CDR3 is made up of 15 amino acids. CDR3 bases: TGTGCCTGCAGCCAAGATCGGTTGGAGTTCGACGGCTACACCTAC. This codes for CACSQDRLEFDGYTY.

This clonotype has more than one count but fewer than ten. This chain links TRBV4-1 with TRBJ1-1, with a weak D call TRBD1 (6 bases). The germline CDR1 and CDR2 sequences are MGHRA and YSYEKL. The CDR3 covers 16 residues. Trimming removed 0 bases at V and 1 base at J, with 12 bases between. The CDR3 protein is CASSQDRYRANTEAFF. In DNA form, the CDR3 reads TGCGCCAGCAGCCAAGATCGTTACAGGGCGAACACTGAAGCTTTCTTT.

For this clonotype: At one end, the junction sequence differs from germline, possibly due to a read error. The genes are TRBV24-1 and TRBJ2-7, with D unresolved. This CDR3 comprises 12 residues. CDR1 is KGHDR, CDR2 SFDVKD, per germline. The chain's CDR3 is CATSAAMEEQYF. CDR3 nucleotide sequence: TGTGCTACCAGCGCGGCAATGGAAGAGCAGTACTTC.

The rearrangement uses TRBV6-2 or TRBV6-3 and TRBJ2-7; D could derive from TRBD1 or TRBD2 (5 bases each). Trimming removed 7 bases from V and 5 bases from J, with 24 bases in between. This CDR3 is 16 amino acids long. CDR1 is MNHEY, CDR2 SVGEGT, per germline. The CDR3 region has the DNA TGTGCCAGCAATACCGAACACGGGGCAACGACCCACGAGCAGTACTTC. Amino acids: CASNTEHGATTHEQYF.

This chain's CDR3 is CASSPRLAVGYEQYF. DNA of the CDR3: TGTGCCAGCAGTCCTAGACTAGCGGTAGGGTACGAGCAGTACTTC. The J gene is TRBJ2-7, the V gene TRBV12-3 or TRBV12-4, with 9 bases matching TRBD2. V trimming: 5 bases; J trimming: 4 bases; junction bases outside the gene matches: 9. This CDR3 is 15 amino acids long.

The sample holds a few counts of this clonotype. A much larger clone differs from this one at a single base, so this may be a read error. The V and J genes are TRBV12-3 or TRBV12-4 and TRBJ1-1, with D unresolved. V was cut by 8 bases and J by 7 bases, with 11 bases left in between. This CDR3 spans 11 amino acids. The CDR3 region is CASGVVGEAFF. CDR3 sequence (DNA): TGTGCCAGCGGGGTGGTGGGTGAAGCTTTCTTT.

With regard to this clonotype: One end of the junction is discordant with germline, which a read error may explain. This sequence joins TRBV29-1 and TRBJ2-1; D possibly corresponds to TRBD2 (6 bases). Germline V gives CDR1 SQVTM, CDR2 ANQGSEA. This CDR3 comprises 14 residues. CDR3 nucleotide sequence: TGCAGCGTTGACTCGGGGGAGGCCTTCAATGAGCGGTTCTTC. It yields the protein CSVDSGEAFNERFF.

A remark on this clonotype: The CDR3 does not close with the conserved phenylalanine or tryptophan, likely indicating a read error. The gene calls are TRBV29-1 and TRBJ2-7; 9 bases line up with TRBD1. The CDR3 has 14 amino acids. Per the germline V gene, CDR1 is SQVTM and CDR2 is ANQGSEA. CDR3 amino acids: CSMNTDRGLYEQYI. The CDR3 region has the DNA TGCAGTATGAACACTGACAGGGGGTTATACGAGCAGTACATC.

The rearrangement links TRBV6-2 or TRBV6-3 to TRBJ1-2, with D possibly TRBD1 on 6 matching bases. Germline loops: CDR1 MNHEY, CDR2 SVGEGT. CDR3 length: 12 amino acids. Trimming pared 5 bases from V and 14 bases from J, leaving 18 bases between. For the CDR3, the DNA is TGTGCCAGCAGTCCACAGGGATATGCCTATACCTTC. This codes for CASSPQGYAYTF.

In its sample, this clonotype was seen many times. The rearrangement uses TRBV4-1 and TRBJ2-7; 8 nucleotides line up with TRBD2. Germline CDR1 is MGHRA and CDR2 is YSYEKL. The CDR3 extends over 15 amino acids. V lost 4 bases, J lost 2 bases, and 7 bases stayed unmatched. CDR3 DNA sequence: TGCGCCAGCAGCCCCTTCGGCGGGGGGACCTACGAGCAGTACTTC. As protein: CASSPFGGGTYEQYF.

As for this clonotype: This may stem from a read error, because a much larger clone lies one nucleotide away. The chain uses TRBV7-6 and TRBJ2-7, with D uncertain. Germline CDR1 and CDR2: SGHVS and FNYEAQ. The CDR3 has 13 residues. CDR3 nucleotide sequence: TGTACCAGCAGCTTGGGTGTCGGCTACGAGCAGTACTTC. This translates into CTSSLGVGYEQYF.

In its sample, this clonotype was seen many times. The chain is built from TRBV4-2 and TRBJ1-5; D is ambiguous. The CDR3 consists of 14 residues. Germline CDR1 and CDR2: LGHNA and YNFKEQ. The V gene lost 3 bases and the J gene lost 1 base, with 7 bases spanning the gap. The CDR3 sequence is CASSQEGSNQPQHF. Written as DNA, the CDR3 is TGTGCCAGCAGCCAGGAGGGAAGCAATCAGCCCCAGCATTTT.

This clonotype has more than one count but fewer than ten. A much larger clone differs by one base, so this may be a read error. The V call is TRBV20-1, the J call TRBJ2-2; perhaps D is TRBD1 or TRBD2 (6 bases each). Germline V CDR1 and CDR2: DFQATT, SNEGSKA (reference sequence). The CDR3 has 16 residues. This CDR3 is CSARDLRGRYTGGLFF. The CDR3 DNA reads TGCAGTGCTAGAGATTTAAGGGGGAGGTACACCGGGGGGCTGTTTTTT.

This clonotype showed up many times. CDR3 nucleotide sequence: TGTGCCAGCAGTACGACAGCGAGCACAGATACGCAGTATTTT. This encodes CASSTTASTDTQYF. The rearrangement links TRBV12-3 or TRBV12-4 to TRBJ2-3, with D perhaps matching TRBD1 (5 bases). The CDR3 has 14 amino acids. V was trimmed by 5 bases and J by 0 bases, leaving 9 bases between them.

The genes are TRBV11-3 and TRBJ2-2; D gene unclear. Germline loops: CDR1 SGHNT, CDR2 YENEEA. The CDR3 has 13 residues. The V end was cut by 5 bases, the J end by 5 bases, with 9 bases between. This CDR3 reads CASSPQVTGELFF. Here the CDR3 DNA reads TGTGCCAGCAGCCCCCAAGTGACCGGGGAGCTGTTTTTT.

Worth noting for this clonotype: Possible read error: a much larger clone is one base away. This sequence joins TRBV20-1 and TRBJ1-1, with 8 bases identical to TRBD1. CDR3 length: 13 amino acids. Germline lookup yields CDR1 DFQATT and CDR2 SNEGSKA (reference sequence). The CDR3 spells CSPQGGRDNEAFF. The CDR3, as DNA: TGCAGCCCACAGGGGGGGCGCGATAATGAAGCTTTCTTT.

A word on this clonotype: One junction end disagrees with the germline gene, perhaps due to a read error. The rearrangement uses TRBV11-2 and TRBJ2-1, with a weak D call TRBD1 (6 bases). The CDR3 has 15 amino acids. CDR1 SGHAT and CDR2 FQNNGV come from the germline V gene. CDR3: CASSFGRGSYNKQFF. In DNA form, the CDR3 reads TGTGCCAGCAGCTTCGGCAGGGGCTCCTACAATAAGCAGTTCTTC.

This clonotype was seen a single time. A much larger clone differs from this one at a single base, so this may be a read error. The CDR3 does not close with the conserved phenylalanine or tryptophan, likely indicating a read error. J is TRBJ2-7 and V is TRBV11-2; 10 nucleotides match TRBD1. This CDR3 comprises 15 residues. Per the germline V gene, CDR1 is SGHAT and CDR2 is FQNNGV. Losses at the gene ends were 4 bases for V and 0 bases for J; bases not matched to a gene: 3. The CDR3 coding sequence is TGTGCCAGCAGCTCGGGACAGGGGCTCTCCTACGAGCAGTACTTG. Protein: CASSSGQGLSYEQYL.

Only a few counts were recorded for this clonotype. The chain employs TRBV11-2 and TRBJ2-1; 7 bases map to TRBD2. The CDR3 loop spans 17 amino acids. CDR1 SGHAT and CDR2 FQNNGV come from the germline V gene. J gave up 0 bases and V 7 bases, and 12 bases lay outside the gene matches. The CDR3 region is CASTPEGGGSSYNEQFF. In DNA form, the CDR3 reads TGTGCCAGCACCCCAGAGGGCGGGGGAAGCTCCTACAATGAGCAGTTCTTC.

Comments on this clonotype: At one end the junction does not follow the germline gene, possibly because of a read error. V is TRBV11-2 and J is TRBJ2-2; D is perhaps TRBD2 (5 bases). The CDR3 runs to 15 residues. The germline gives CDR1 SGHAT, CDR2 FQNNGV. CDR3 DNA sequence: TGTAACAGCAGCTTATCCCCTAGCAACACCGAGGAGCTGTTTTTT. It specifies CNSSLSPSNTEELFF.